Each of the 9 T cell receptor beta chains below was sequenced from the same sample in a study of identical twins. TCRdb itself ran the 5' RACE reads through MiXCR, one entry per CDR3 protein. In the table there are about 470,000 distinct CDR3 sequences, approximately 24% of which are singletons. Separately, the same data were catalogued under a study of T cells expressing NK-cell markers.

Sequenced input: CD4+ T cells sorted from blood. These TCRs come from a woman aged 18-30 years in good health.

This clonotype was recorded many times. The J gene is TRBJ1-1, the V gene TRBV7-9; a possible D gene is TRBD1 (5 bases). Germline lookup yields CDR1 SEHNR and CDR2 FQNEAQ (reference sequence). V shed 0 bases and J shed 8 bases, with 10 bases lying between them. The CDR3 has 13 residues. The CDR3 DNA sequence: TGTGCCAGCAGCTTAGCGAGAGGGGCAGAAGCTTTCTTT. This gives the protein CASSLARGAEAFF.

This clonotype was picked up a small number of times. The chain carries TRBV4-3 and TRBJ2-7, with D possibly matching TRBD2 (5 bases). Germline values: CDR1 LGHNA, CDR2 YSLEER. This CDR3 comprises 16 residues. V gave up 0 bases and J gave up 0 bases, with 12 bases separating them. The CDR3 here is CASSQDVRTPSYEQYF. The DNA of the CDR3 is TGCGCCAGCAGCCAAGACGTAAGGACTCCCTCCTACGAGCAGTACTTC.

This clonotype has just a few counts. This chain connects TRBV20-1 to TRBJ2-7, with 8 bases identical to TRBD2. Germline CDR1 DFQATT, CDR2 SNEGSKA (reference sequence). Unmatched junction bases numbered 6, after V lost 3 bases and J lost 2 bases. CDR3 length: 14 amino acids. The CDR3 here is CSARSISGTYEQYF. The CDR3 DNA follows: TGCAGTGCTAGGTCGATTAGCGGGACCTACGAGCAGTACTTC.

This chain connects TRBV5-1 to TRBJ2-7, with D perhaps matching TRBD1 or TRBD2 (5 bases each). The germline V gene encodes CDR1 SGHRS and CDR2 YFSETQ. Deletions cut 3 bases from V and 2 bases from J, with 12 bases between. The CDR3 sequence is 14 residues long. The DNA of the CDR3 is TGCGCCAGCAGCTCCCTGCAGGGACCCTACGAGCAGTACTTC. Protein product: CASSSLQGPYEQYF.

The table lists this clonotype with a few counts. The chain has TRBV10-3 and TRBJ2-1; 9 bases match TRBD2. Germline CDR1 is ENHRY and CDR2 is SYGVKD. After removal of 4 bases from V and 7 bases from J, the junction contained 14 bases not matched to a gene. The CDR3 is 17 amino acids. The CDR3 coding sequence is TGTGCCATCAGTGGATTGGGGAGGCGGGAGGGACTAAATGAGCAGTTCTTC. It is translated as CAISGLGRREGLNEQFF.

This clonotype was detected only a few times. The chain links TRBV20-1 to TRBJ2-5; no clear D gene. Germline CDR1 DFQATT, CDR2 SNEGSKA (reference sequence). There are 15 residues in the CDR3. The ends were cut back, 5 bases at V and 2 bases at J, with 18 bases in the middle. DNA for the CDR3: TGCAGTGCTGCTGCCCGGCCTGGGCGGCAAGAGACCCAGTACTTC. Translated: CSAAARPGRQETQYF.

This clonotype was observed a few times. V and J are TRBV3-1 and TRBJ2-3; perhaps D is TRBD1 or TRBD2 (5 bases each). Germline CDR1 and CDR2: LGHDT and YNNKEL (reference sequence). The CDR3 totals 15 residues. The V end lost 1 base, the J end lost 8 bases, and 16 bases lay between the germline ends. The CDR3 is CASSQGLSGQGTQYF. CDR3 sequence (DNA): TGTGCCAGCAGCCAAGGCTTGTCGGGGCAGGGTACGCAGTATTTT.

This clonotype came up a few times. J is TRBJ1-4 and V is TRBV10-2, with no clear D. Germline V gene sequence: CDR1 WSHSY, CDR2 SAAADI. With 6 bases removed from V and 5 bases from J, the gap between germline ends came to 13 bases. The CDR3 sequence is 14 residues long. Here the CDR3 reads CASRDLGRNEKLFF. The CDR3 bases are TGCGCCAGCAGAGATTTGGGCAGGAATGAAAAACTGTTTTTT.

This clonotype turned up a few times. The V and J genes are TRBV5-5 and TRBJ2-1, with D perhaps matching TRBD2 (5 bases). Germline V lookup: CDR1 SGHKS, CDR2 YYEKEE (reference sequence). This CDR3 contains 15 residues. Between the trimmed V and J ends, which lost 7 bases and 8 bases, there was a span of 22 bases. The DNA of the CDR3 is TGTGCCAGCGTACCGGAGGTCGGAAACCTCTATGAGCAGTTCTTC. Translated, it gives CASVPEVGNLYEQFF.